The 7 T cell receptor beta chains presented below share a single source sample, sequenced in a study of post-analysis software for immune sequencing data. Regarding the study as a whole: The study found TRBV5-6, TRBV5-1 and TRBV20-1 among five TRBV segments more frequent in patients than controls.

Prepared libraries of TCR beta cDNA carried unique molecular identifiers. Each CDR3 protein is one row after TCRdb ran MiXCR on the PCR reads. This sample has hundreds of thousands of distinct CDR3 sequences, with 25% to 30% found just once. The antigens for these receptors are not known. Sequencing input: blood. These receptors all come from a girl aged 5 to 17 with multiple sclerosis.

CDR3 nucleotide sequence: TGTGCCAGCAGCCCCCCGGGGGGCGTTTACAATGAGCAGTACTTC. Encoded protein: CASSPPGGVYNEQYF. This chain joins TRBV28 and TRBJ2-1; a weak D match, TRBD2 (7 bases). The DNA end favors TRBJ2-7, so the J call may be wrong. Germline V gives CDR1 MDHEN, CDR2 SYDVKM. The CDR3 has 15 residues.

The chain uses TRBV20-1 and TRBJ2-5; a possible D gene is TRBD2 (5 bases). In germline, CDR1 is DFQATT, CDR2 SNEGSKA (reference sequence). Between the trimmed V and J ends, which lost 6 bases and 6 bases, there was a span of 20 bases. The CDR3 extends over 14 amino acids. The chain's CDR3 is CSAKYTGELKTQYF. The DNA of the CDR3 is TGCAGTGCCAAATACACCGGGGAACTGAAGACCCAGTACTTC.

The chain couples TRBV12-3 or TRBV12-4 to TRBJ2-1, with D perhaps being TRBD1 or TRBD2 (6 bases each). There are 13 residues in the CDR3. V lost 3 bases and J lost 6, with 9 bases in between. This CDR3 is CASSFGGGNEQFF. The CDR3 nucleotides read TGTGCCAGCAGTTTCGGAGGGGGCAATGAGCAGTTCTTC.

The rearrangement uses TRBV6-5 and TRBJ1-2; possibly TRBD1 for D (6 bases). This CDR3 has 12 amino acids. Germline values: CDR1 MNHEY, CDR2 SVGAGI. V was shortened by 6 bases and J by 8 bases, with 13 bases between the two germline ends. The CDR3 loop reads CASRGRGYGYTF. The CDR3 nucleotides are TGTGCCAGCAGGGGCAGGGGATACGGCTACACCTTC.

This clonotype was seen ten or more times. The chain is built from TRBV4-3 and TRBJ2-7; D is ambiguous. The CDR3 loop spans 14 amino acids. Germline V lookup: CDR1 LGHNA, CDR2 YSLEER. V was shortened by 1 base and J by 3 bases, with 10 bases between the two germline ends. The CDR3 is CASSQGRKGYEQYF. CDR3 DNA sequence: TGCGCCAGCAGCCAAGGCCGCAAGGGCTACGAGCAGTACTTC.

In its sample, this clonotype was seen a few times. The CDR3 DNA reads TGCAGCGTTGATGGAAAGGCCTATGGCTACACCTTC. This sequence encodes CSVDGKAYGYTF. This rearrangement joins TRBV29-1 to TRBJ1-2; D uncertain. The CDR3 covers 12 residues. Germline V gene data show CDR1 as SQVTM and CDR2 as ANQGSEA. V was clipped by 3 bases and J by 4 bases, with 9 bases between them.

The chain employs TRBV24-1 and TRBJ2-2; D gene unclear. V lost 7 bases to trimming and J lost 3 bases, with 11 bases between them. This CDR3 has 14 residues. Germline CDR1 KGHDR, CDR2 SFDVKD. CDR3 region: CATSPRPDTGELFF. CDR3 DNA sequence: TGTGCCACCAGCCCACGACCCGACACCGGGGAGCTGTTTTTT.